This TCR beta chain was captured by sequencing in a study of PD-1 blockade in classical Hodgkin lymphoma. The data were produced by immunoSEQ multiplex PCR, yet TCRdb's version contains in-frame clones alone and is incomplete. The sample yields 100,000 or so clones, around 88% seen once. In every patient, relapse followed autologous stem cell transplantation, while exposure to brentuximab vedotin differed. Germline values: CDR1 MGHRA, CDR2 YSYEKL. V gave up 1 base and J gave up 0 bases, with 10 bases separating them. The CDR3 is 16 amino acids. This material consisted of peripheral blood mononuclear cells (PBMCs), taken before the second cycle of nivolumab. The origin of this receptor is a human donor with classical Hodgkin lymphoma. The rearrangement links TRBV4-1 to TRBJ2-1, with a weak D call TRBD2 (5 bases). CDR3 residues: CASSQGPGSSYNEQFF. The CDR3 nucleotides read TGCGCCAGCAGCCAAGGTCCTGGGAGCTCCTACAATGAGCAGTTCTTC.